The 12 T cell receptor beta chains below come from one sample, sequenced in a study of graft-versus-host responses after intestinal transplantation. Processed graft tissue released its intraepithelial and lamina propria lymphocytes. TCRdb's table, derived via immunoSEQ multiplex PCR, lists solely in-frame clones and lacks some. The table includes roughly 15,000 clones, around 74% detected once. The sample in question was ileum tissue, obtained 16 days after intestinal transplant. The receptors originated from a human patient who received an intestinal transplant, so some T cells may come from the graft donor.

This chain joins TRBV5-4 and TRBJ1-2, with 10 bases aligning to TRBD1. Germline V gives CDR1 SGHNT, CDR2 YYREEE (reference sequence). The CDR3 has 15 amino acids. With 3 bases clipped from V and 5 bases from J, the junction kept 7 bases outside the gene matches. The CDR3 here is CASSSVTGGNYGYTF. For the CDR3, the DNA is TGTGCCAGCAGCTCGGTGACAGGGGGCAATTATGGCTACACCTTC.

The V call is TRBV5-1, the J call TRBJ2-3; 8 bases are a match to TRBD1. From germline, CDR1 is SGHRS and CDR2 YFSETQ. The length of the CDR3 is 15 residues. V was clipped by 2 bases and J by 2 bases; unmatched bases: 4. CDR3 region: CASSFRGRNTDTQYF. The CDR3 nucleotides are TGCGCCAGCAGCTTCAGGGGGCGCAACACAGATACGCAGTATTTT.

The gene calls are TRBV5-1 and TRBJ1-3, with D unclear. V lost 7 bases to trimming and J lost 4 bases, with 9 bases between them. The germline gives CDR1 SGHRS, CDR2 YFSETQ. The CDR3 is 12 amino acids. In nucleotides, the CDR3 is TGCGCCAGCTCCCACTCCGGAAACACCATATATTTT. It encodes CASSHSGNTIYF. The variable domain in full, with the rest retrieved from reference TRBV5-1 and TRBJ1-3, is KAGVTQTPRYLIKTRGQQVTLSCSPISGHRSVSWYQQTPGQGLQFLFEYFSETQRNKGNFPGRFSGRQFSNSRSEMNVSTLELGDSALYLCASSHSGNTIYFGEGSWLTVV.

The V call is TRBV19, the J call TRBJ2-3, with 7 nucleotides matching TRBD2. The CDR3 length is 15 residues. Looked up from germline, CDR1 is LNHDA and CDR2 is SQIVND (reference sequence). V was clipped by 0 bases and J by 1 base; unmatched bases: 1. The CDR3 DNA reads TGTGCCAGTAGTATAGATCTAGCGGGCACAGATACGCAGTATTTT. It specifies CASSIDLAGTDTQYF.

The chain combines TRBV9 with TRBJ2-3; D might be TRBD2 (6 bases). This CDR3 has 14 amino acids. Germline loops: CDR1 SGDLS, CDR2 YYNGEE. The germline V and J ends were trimmed by 5 bases and 2 bases, with 12 bases remaining between them. CDR3 DNA sequence: TGTGCCAGCAGTTTAGCGGTTCACACAGATACGCAGTATTTT. Its translation is CASSLAVHTDTQYF.

The chain carries TRBV13 and TRBJ2-7; TRBD1 aligns across 10 bases. V trimming: 5 bases; J trimming: 0 bases; junction bases outside the gene matches: 4. The CDR3 runs to 15 residues. Germline-derived CDR1 and CDR2 are PRHDT and FYEKMQ (reference sequence). CDR3 residues: CASSPDRGPSYEQYF. DNA of the CDR3: TGTGCCAGCAGCCCCGACAGGGGGCCCTCCTACGAGCAGTACTTC.

The chain recombines TRBV9 with TRBJ1-6; D call uncertain. Germline lookup yields CDR1 SGDLS and CDR2 YYNGEE. Trimming pared 4 bases from V and 7 bases from J, leaving 9 bases between. The CDR3 totals 13 residues. CDR3 in amino acids: CASSLGPNSPLHF. For the CDR3, the DNA is TGTGCCAGCAGCTTAGGGCCCAATTCACCCCTCCACTTT.

The rearrangement links TRBV6-6 to TRBJ2-1; D is perhaps TRBD2 (6 bases). Germline CDR1 MNHNY, CDR2 SVGAGI (reference sequence). The CDR3 extends over 13 amino acids. V dropped 8 bases and J dropped 5 bases, with 13 bases sitting between them. CDR3 sequence: CASGVADDNEQFF. CDR3 DNA: TGTGCCAGCGGCGTAGCGGACGACAATGAGCAGTTCTTC.

The J gene is TRBJ2-3, the V gene TRBV7-9; perhaps TRBD2 as D (7 bases). This CDR3 is 16 amino acids long. CDR1 and CDR2 from the germline V gene are SEHNR and FQNEAQ (reference sequence). V lost 0 bases, J lost 9 bases, and 19 bases lay in between. In DNA, the CDR3 is TGTGCCAGCAGCTTAGCGCACGGGGGGCCCATAGGGACGCAGTATTTT. Its protein is CASSLAHGGPIGTQYF.

The chain couples TRBV7-3 to TRBJ2-2, with D possibly matching TRBD1 (5 bases). Trimming stripped 2 bases from V and 3 bases from J, with 7 bases between. This CDR3 spans 14 amino acids. Germline V gene data show CDR1 as SGHTA and CDR2 as FQGTGA. CDR3 loop: CASSLSRDTGELFF. CDR3 DNA: TGTGCCAGCAGCTTATCCAGGGACACCGGGGAGCTGTTTTTT.

The J gene is TRBJ1-2, the V gene TRBV28; D ambiguous. The V gene lost 4 bases and the J gene lost 4 bases, with 13 bases spanning the gap. Germline-derived CDR1 and CDR2 are MDHEN and SYDVKM. The CDR3 extends over 14 amino acids. The CDR3 coding sequence is TGTGCCAGCAGTTGGGGTGGGGAGAGCTATGGCTACACCTTC. The encoded protein is CASSWGGESYGYTF.

This clone has a handful of counts. The rearrangement links TRBV19 to TRBJ2-7, with 9 bases identical to TRBD1. With 5 bases clipped from V and 2 bases from J, the junction kept 4 bases outside the gene matches. The CDR3 is 14 residues long. Germline lookup yields CDR1 LNHDA and CDR2 SQIVND (reference sequence). The CDR3 loop is CASSPGTGTYEQYF. DNA for the CDR3: TGTGCCAGTAGTCCCGGGACAGGGACCTACGAGCAGTACTTC.